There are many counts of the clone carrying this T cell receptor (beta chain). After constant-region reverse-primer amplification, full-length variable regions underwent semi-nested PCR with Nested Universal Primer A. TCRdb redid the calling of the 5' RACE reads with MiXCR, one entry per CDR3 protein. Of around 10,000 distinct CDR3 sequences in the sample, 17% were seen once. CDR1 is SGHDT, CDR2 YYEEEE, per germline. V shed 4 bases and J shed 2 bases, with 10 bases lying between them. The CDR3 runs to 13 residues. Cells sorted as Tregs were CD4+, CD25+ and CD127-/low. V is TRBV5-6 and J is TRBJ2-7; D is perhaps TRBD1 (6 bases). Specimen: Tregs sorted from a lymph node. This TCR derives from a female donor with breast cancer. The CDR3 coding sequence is TGTGCCAGCAGCCCCAGGGGTACCTACGAGCAGTACTTC. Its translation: CASSPRGTYEQYF.